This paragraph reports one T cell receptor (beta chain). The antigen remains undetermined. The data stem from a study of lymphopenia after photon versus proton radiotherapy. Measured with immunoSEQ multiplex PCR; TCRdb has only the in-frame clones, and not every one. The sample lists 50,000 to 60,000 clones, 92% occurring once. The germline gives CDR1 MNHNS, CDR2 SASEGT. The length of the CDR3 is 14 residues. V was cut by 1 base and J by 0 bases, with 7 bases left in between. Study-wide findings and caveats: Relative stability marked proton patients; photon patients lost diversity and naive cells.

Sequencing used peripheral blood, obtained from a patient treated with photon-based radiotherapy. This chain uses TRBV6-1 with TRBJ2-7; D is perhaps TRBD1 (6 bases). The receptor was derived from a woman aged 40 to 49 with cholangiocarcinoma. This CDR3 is CASSEVGASYEQYF. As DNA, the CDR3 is TGTGCCAGCAGTGAAGTGGGGGCCTCCTACGAGCAGTACTTC.